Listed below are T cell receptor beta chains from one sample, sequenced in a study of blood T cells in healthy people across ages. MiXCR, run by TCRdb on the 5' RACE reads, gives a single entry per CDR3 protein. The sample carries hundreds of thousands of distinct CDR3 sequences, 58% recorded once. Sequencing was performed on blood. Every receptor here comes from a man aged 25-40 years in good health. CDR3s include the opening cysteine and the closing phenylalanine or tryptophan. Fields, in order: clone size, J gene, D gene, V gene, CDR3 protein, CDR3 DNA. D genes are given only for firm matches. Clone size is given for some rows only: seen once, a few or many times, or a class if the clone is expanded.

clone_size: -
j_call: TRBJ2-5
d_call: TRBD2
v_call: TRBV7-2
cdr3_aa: CASSLTSGPQETQYF
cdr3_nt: TGTGCCAGCAGCCTGACTAGCGGGCCTCAAGAGACCCAGTACTTC

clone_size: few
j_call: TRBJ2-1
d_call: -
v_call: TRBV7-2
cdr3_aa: CASNGPPEGEQFF
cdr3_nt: TGTGCCAGCAATGGGCCACCCGAGGGTGAGCAGTTCTTC

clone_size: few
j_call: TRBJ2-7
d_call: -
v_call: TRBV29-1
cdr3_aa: CSVRTDIGYEQYF
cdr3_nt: TGCAGCGTTCGCACGGATATAGGCTACGAGCAGTACTTC

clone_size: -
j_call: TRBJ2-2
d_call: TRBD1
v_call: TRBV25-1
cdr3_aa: CASRHRGINTGELFF
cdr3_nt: TGTGCCAGCAGGCACAGGGGAATTAACACCGGGGAGCTGTTTTTT

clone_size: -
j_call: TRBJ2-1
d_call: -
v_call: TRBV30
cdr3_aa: CAWERGPEQFF
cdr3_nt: TGTGCCTGGGAGCGAGGGCCTGAGCAGTTCTTC

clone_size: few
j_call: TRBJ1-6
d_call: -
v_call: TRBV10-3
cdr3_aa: CASTPGHIAPLHF
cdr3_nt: TGTGCCTCAACTCCGGGACATATTGCACCCCTCCACTTT

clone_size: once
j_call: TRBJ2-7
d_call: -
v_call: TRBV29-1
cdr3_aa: CSVTSVEGSSYNEQYF
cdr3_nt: TGCAGCGTTACCTCCGTAGAGGGAAGCTCCTACAATGAGCAGTACTTC

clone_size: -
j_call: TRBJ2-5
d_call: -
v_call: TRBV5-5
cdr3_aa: CASSLGEYQETQYF
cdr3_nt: TGTGCCAGCAGCTTGGGGGAATACCAAGAGACCCAGTACTTC

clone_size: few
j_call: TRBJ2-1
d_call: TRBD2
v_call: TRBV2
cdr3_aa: CASILAGGVDNEQFF
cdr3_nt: TGTGCCAGCATACTAGCGGGAGGTGTGGACAATGAGCAGTTCTTC

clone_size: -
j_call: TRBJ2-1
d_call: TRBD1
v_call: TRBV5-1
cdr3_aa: CASSFKGGGEQFF
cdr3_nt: TGCGCCAGCAGCTTTAAAGGGGGCGGTGAGCAGTTCTTC

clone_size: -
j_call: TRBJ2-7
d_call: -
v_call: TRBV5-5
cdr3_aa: CASSHRDAYEQYF
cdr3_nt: TGTGCCAGCAGCCACAGGGATGCTTACGAGCAGTACTTC

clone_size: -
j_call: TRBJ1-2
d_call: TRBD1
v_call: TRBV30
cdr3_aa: CAFHRGTNYGYTF
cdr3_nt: TGTGCCTTTCACAGGGGGACTAACTATGGCTACACCTTC

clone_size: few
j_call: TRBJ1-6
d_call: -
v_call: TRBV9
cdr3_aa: CASSPGYTAAYNSPLHF
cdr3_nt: TGTGCCAGCAGCCCCGGTTATACGGCCGCCTATAATTCACCCCTCCACTTT

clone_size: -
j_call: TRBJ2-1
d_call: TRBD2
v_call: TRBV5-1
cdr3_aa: CASFGGVGQFF
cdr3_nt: TGCGCCAGCTTCGGGGGGGTTGGTCAGTTCTTC

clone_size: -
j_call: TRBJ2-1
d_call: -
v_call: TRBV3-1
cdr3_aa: CASSQEVRETQFF
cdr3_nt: TGTGCCAGCAGCCAAGAAGTCCGGGAGACCCAGTTCTTC

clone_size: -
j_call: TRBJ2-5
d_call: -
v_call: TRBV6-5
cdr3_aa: CASIKGETQYF
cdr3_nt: TGTGCCAGCATCAAGGGGGAGACCCAGTACTTC

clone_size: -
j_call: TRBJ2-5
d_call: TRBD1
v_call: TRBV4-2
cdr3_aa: CASSRSGQGVFEQYF
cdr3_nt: TGTGCCAGCTCAAGGAGTGGACAGGGGGTCTTTGAGCAGTACTTC

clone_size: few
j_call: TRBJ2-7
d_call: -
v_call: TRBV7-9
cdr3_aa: CASSSQGFAAYEQYF
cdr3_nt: TGTGCCAGCAGCTCACAGGGATTTGCAGCCTACGAGCAGTACTTC

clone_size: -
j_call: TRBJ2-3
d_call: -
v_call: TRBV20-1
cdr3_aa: CSVYQDDDRKYF
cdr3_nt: TGCAGTGTCTACCAGGACGACGATCGAAAGTATTTT

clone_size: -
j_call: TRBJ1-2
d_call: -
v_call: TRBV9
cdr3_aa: CASSAVKGGYTF
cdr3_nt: TGTGCCAGCAGCGCGGTCAAGGGGGGCTACACCTTC

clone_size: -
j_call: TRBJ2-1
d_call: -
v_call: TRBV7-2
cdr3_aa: CASSPRGRTNEQFF
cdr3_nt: TGTGCCAGCAGCCCCCGGGGCAGGACCAATGAGCAGTTCTTC

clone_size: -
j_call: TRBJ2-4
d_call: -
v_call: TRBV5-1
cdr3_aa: CASSVSNDGNIQYF
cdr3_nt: TGCGCCAGCAGCGTGAGTAACGACGGCAACATTCAGTACTTC

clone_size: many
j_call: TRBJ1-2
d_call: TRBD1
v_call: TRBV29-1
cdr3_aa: CSVVDRGDYGYTF
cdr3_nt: TGCAGCGTTGTGGACAGGGGTGACTATGGCTACACCTTC

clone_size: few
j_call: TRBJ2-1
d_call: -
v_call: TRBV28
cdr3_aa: CASSLGPGGNEQFF
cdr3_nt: TGTGCCAGCAGTTTAGGCCCGGGCGGCAATGAGCAGTTCTTC

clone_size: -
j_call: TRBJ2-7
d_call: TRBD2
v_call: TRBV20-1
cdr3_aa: CSARDVASGYSYEQYF
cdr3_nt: TGCAGTGCTAGAGATGTGGCTAGCGGGTACTCCTACGAGCAGTACTTC

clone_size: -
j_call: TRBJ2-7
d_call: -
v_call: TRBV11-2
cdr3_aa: CASSSGDIDIVEQYF
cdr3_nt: TGTGCCAGCAGCTCGGGGGACATTGACATCGTCGAGCAGTACTTC

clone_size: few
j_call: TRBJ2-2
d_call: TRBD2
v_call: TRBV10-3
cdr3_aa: CAISVAASGLPTGELFF
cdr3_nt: TGTGCCATCAGTGTTGCGGCTAGCGGGCTTCCCACCGGGGAGCTGTTTTTT

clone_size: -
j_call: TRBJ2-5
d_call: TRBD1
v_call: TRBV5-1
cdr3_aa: CASRDSEETQYF
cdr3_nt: TGCGCCAGCCGGGACAGCGAAGAGACCCAGTACTTC

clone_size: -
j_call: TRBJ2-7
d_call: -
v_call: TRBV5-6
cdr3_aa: CASSFGLYEQYF
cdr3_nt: TGTGCCAGCAGCTTTGGACTTTACGAGCAGTACTTC

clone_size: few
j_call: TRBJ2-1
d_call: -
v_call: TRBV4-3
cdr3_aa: CASSPTTASSYNEQFF
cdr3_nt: TGCGCCAGCAGCCCCACGACGGCAAGCTCCTACAATGAGCAGTTCTTC

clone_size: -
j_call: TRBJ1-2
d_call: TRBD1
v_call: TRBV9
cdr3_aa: CASSGIGTGVSGYGYTF
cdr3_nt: TGTGCCAGCAGCGGAATCGGGACAGGGGTCAGCGGGTATGGCTACACCTTC

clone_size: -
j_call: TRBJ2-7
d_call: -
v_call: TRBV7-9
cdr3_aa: CASSSTGGPIYEQYF
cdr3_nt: TGTGCCAGCAGCTCCACCGGGGGTCCAATCTACGAGCAGTACTTC

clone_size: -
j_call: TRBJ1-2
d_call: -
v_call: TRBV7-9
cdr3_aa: CASSSQGVYYGYTF
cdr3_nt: TGTGCCAGCAGCTCTCAGGGCGTTTACTATGGCTACACCTTC

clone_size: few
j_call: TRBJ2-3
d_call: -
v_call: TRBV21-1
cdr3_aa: CASSPGLPPSVQYF
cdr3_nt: TGTGCCAGCAGCCCGGGCTTACCGCCTAGTGTGCAGTATTTT

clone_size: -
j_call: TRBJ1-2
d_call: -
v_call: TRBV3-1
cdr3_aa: CASSQKGVANYGYTF
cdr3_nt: TGTGCCAGCAGCCAAAAGGGGGTAGCTAACTATGGCTACACCTTC

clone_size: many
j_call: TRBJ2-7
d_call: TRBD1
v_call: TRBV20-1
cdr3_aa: CSAGRTGIGEQYF
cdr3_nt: TGCAGTGCTGGAAGGACAGGGATTGGCGAGCAGTACTTC

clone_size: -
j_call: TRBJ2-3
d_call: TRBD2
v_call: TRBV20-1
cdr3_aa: CSARVVGLAGSDTQYF
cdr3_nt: TGCAGTGCTAGAGTGGTCGGGCTAGCGGGCTCTGATACGCAGTATTTT

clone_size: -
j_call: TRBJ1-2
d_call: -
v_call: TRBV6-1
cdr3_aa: CASSETGPPAGGYTF
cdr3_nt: TGTGCCAGCAGTGAAACCGGACCACCGGCGGGTGGCTACACCTTC

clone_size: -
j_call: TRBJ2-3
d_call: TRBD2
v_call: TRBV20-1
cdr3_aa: CSARLAGTTDTQYF
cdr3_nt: TGCAGTGCTAGACTAGCGGGGACCACAGATACGCAGTATTTT

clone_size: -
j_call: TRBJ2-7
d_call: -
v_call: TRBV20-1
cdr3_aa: CSASAPYDYEQHF
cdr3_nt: TGCAGTGCCTCCGCGCCGTACGACTACGAGCAGCACTTC

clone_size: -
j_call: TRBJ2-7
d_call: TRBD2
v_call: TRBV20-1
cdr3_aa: CSALGLAGVGEQYF
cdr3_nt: TGCAGTGCTCTTGGACTAGCGGGAGTGGGTGAGCAGTACTTC

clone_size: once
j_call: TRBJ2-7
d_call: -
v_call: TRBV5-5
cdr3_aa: CASSLDGGSSYEQYF
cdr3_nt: TGTGCCAGCAGCTTGGATGGAGGGAGCTCCTACGAGCAGTACTTC